Given below is one T cell receptor (beta chain) in context. Germline assignment: CDR1 SGHRS and CDR2 YFSETQ. Trimming cost V 0 bases and J 4 bases, with 12 bases left between them. This CDR3 region has 15 residues. Assay: immunoSEQ multiplex PCR; the TCRdb copy retains only in-frame clones and omits some. The sample lists about 97,000 clones; about 90% were seen once. This sample stems from a study of blood T cell repertoires in COVID-19. The V and J genes are TRBV5-1 and TRBJ2-3; tentative D call: TRBD1 (5 bases). This clonotype was sampled from a man aged 50-59 years with acute or convalescent COVID-19. Sequencing used peripheral blood. CDR3 DNA sequence: TGCGCCAGCAGCTTGGTGGTAGGGGAAGCAGATACGCAGTATTTT. It translates to CASSLVVGEADTQYF.